This record looks at one T cell receptor beta chain sequence and its context. This clone's antigen is unknown. The record has no base qualities; no much larger clone is one base away. This entry comes from a study of T cell responses to AZD1222 COVID-19 vaccine (dated by TCRdb to the early 2020s). Concerning the study at large: AZD1222 recipients given second doses at about 4 weeks or at about 12 weeks were pooled, since spike-specific TCR depth and breadth were not found to differ between the two schedules. Enrollment into the trials was organized by age into subgroups of 18-55, 56-69 and 70-plus years, and those subgroups contained roughly 150, 30 and 60 TCR-sequenced participants, respectively. TCR sequencing was performed for roughly 250 trial participants, of whom some 200 were given two doses of AZD1222 and some 26 were given two doses of MenACWY control vaccine.

The CDR3 regions of human TCRbeta chains were analyzed by immunosequencing. As for the original processing: TCRs in the repertoires were compared against a reference library of SARS-CoV-2-specific TCRs that had been generated with the MIRA antigen-specificity platform. Breadth was defined as the fraction of unique TCRs that were SARS-CoV-2-associated, and depth was defined as the fraction of total T cells that were SARS-CoV-2-associated. Each spike-specific TCR was assigned to its reactive spike region and to a CD4 or CD8 class using the MIRA data. Log10-transformed breadth and depth values were compared by one-way ANOVA with Sidak's multiple comparisons tests. The immuneACCESS repertoire file appears here via TCRdb, limited to in-frame rearrangements. These files lack a portion of the clones; in checked studies, under half of the deficit traces to unresolved V genes, and the cause of the others is not known. V and J calls and clone size come straight from that table; D and trimming were deduced from the DNA. The sample profile shows 200,000 or so clones; about 94% of them were found once. Of the sample, 7.5% to 10% is held by the ten largest clones.

The investigation overall reported the following: Because no day 14 peak-response samples were available, the repertoires could be characterized only after the peak T cell response. A significant rise in spike-specific TCR breadth and depth was observed after two AZD1222 doses relative to day 0 and relative to MenACWY recipients. In the small 56-69-year group, the increase in depth fell short of significance, most likely because of low power. Participants were mostly white British and included more females than males, and it was suggested by the authors that clonal diversity may have been underestimated. Epitopes outside the regions mutated in the B.1.351 and B.1.1.7 variants were reportedly recognized by nearly half of the unique spike-specific TCRs. The whole spike protein was spanned by vaccine-associated CD4 TCRs, and dominant responses were seen in regions 160-218 and 743-854. Only five to seven AZD1222 recipients were SARS-CoV-2 seropositive at baseline, limiting conclusions about previously exposed vaccinees.

The time point label corresponds to: baseline before first vaccination. Samples from vaccinated people were obtained from the UK trials COV001 and COV002, which included a single-blind randomized controlled phase 2/3 trial of AZD1222 (ChAdOx1 nCoV-19) in healthy adults. Trial participant PBMC samples were collected at day 0 and day 28 after the second dose for TCRbeta chain sequencing. Trimming takes 7 bases from V and 2 bases from J, and the germline ends sit 11 bases apart. CDR3 length: 13 amino acids, cysteine to phenylalanine. The kept DNA is CDR3 alone, 39 bases in frame from the first base. Looking up the germline V gene yields CDR1 MNHEY and CDR2 SVGAGI.

The TCR originated in an adult in good health. The material sequenced was peripheral blood, taken on day 0 of AZD1222 vaccination. This sequence uses TRBV6-5 and TRBJ1-1, with TRBD1 tentatively as D gene (6 bases match). The sequence in DNA is TGTGCCAGCACCTCAGGGGTAAACACTGAAGCTTTCTTT. This sequence encodes CASTSGVNTEAFF.